The 29 T cell receptor beta chains reported below all come from one sample, sequenced in a study of beta chain features in type 1 diabetes. TCRB transcripts that were expressed got sequenced, as all of the isolated RNA had been reverse transcribed. The table came from immunoSEQ multiplex PCR; TCRdb's copy has only in-frame clones and leaves some out. Among 300,000 to 350,000 clones, less than 20% were seen once, and the ten largest hold roughly 0.045%. Material for sequencing was naive CD4+ T cells from blood. The receptors were gathered from a woman under 30 in good health.

The V call is TRBV12-5, the J call TRBJ1-2; D possibly corresponds to TRBD1 (5 bases). The germline gives CDR1 LGHNT, CDR2 FRNRAP. CDR3 length: 15 amino acids. Trimming shortened V by 3 bases and J by 6 bases, and 17 bases separated the two germline ends. Here the CDR3 DNA reads TGTGCTAGTGGTTTAACCCGATTCACGGGGGATGGCTACACCTTC. Amino acids: CASGLTRFTGDGYTF.

Only a few counts were recorded for this clone. This chain joins TRBV4-2 and TRBJ2-2; no clear D gene. The length of the CDR3 is 15 residues. V shed 0 bases and J shed 3 bases, with 8 bases lying between them. Germline V CDR1 and CDR2: LGHNA, YNFKEQ. For the CDR3, the DNA is TGTGCCAGCAGCCAAGAACCGAAGCACACCGGGGAGCTGTTTTTT. It translates to CASSQEPKHTGELFF.

This clone has a handful of counts. The V and J genes are TRBV18 and TRBJ1-2, with D perhaps TRBD1 (6 bases). CDR1 and CDR2 (germline): KGHSH, LQKENI. CDR3 length: 16 amino acids. The V gene lost 3 bases and the J gene lost 0 bases, with 14 bases spanning the gap. CDR3 sequence: CASSPSTGPPNYGYTF. Here the CDR3 DNA reads TGTGCCAGCTCACCCTCCACAGGGCCTCCTAACTATGGCTACACCTTC.

V usage is TRBV7-2 and J usage is TRBJ2-7, with D tentatively TRBD1 (6 bases). Trimming cost V 1 base and J 0 bases, with 10 bases left between them. The CDR3 sequence is 15 residues long. CDR1 and CDR2 (germline): SGHTA, FQGNSA. The chain's CDR3 is CASSLDGDISYEQYF. In DNA, the CDR3 is TGTGCCAGCAGCTTAGACGGGGACATCTCCTACGAGCAGTACTTC.

This clone was counted only a few times. The chain carries TRBV30 and TRBJ1-1, with D uncertain. This CDR3 has 12 amino acids. CDR1 and CDR2 from the germline V gene are GTSNPN and SVGIG (reference sequence). V lost 7 bases and J 4 bases, leaving 13 bases between the germline ends. CDR3 amino acids: CASLGDTTEAFF. The CDR3 bases are TGTGCCTCCCTGGGTGACACCACTGAAGCTTTCTTT.

This clone was counted between two and nine times. Written as DNA, the CDR3 is TGTGCCAGCAGTCTACAGGGTTACGAGCAGTACTTC. Translation gives CASSLQGYEQYF. V and J are TRBV5-8 and TRBJ2-7; weak D call: TRBD1 (6 bases). This CDR3 contains 12 residues. The V gene lost 5 bases and the J gene lost 4 bases, with 10 bases spanning the gap. CDR1 is SGHTS, CDR2 YDEGEE, per germline.

This clone appeared a few times. The J gene is TRBJ1-3, the V gene TRBV7-2; D is perhaps TRBD1 (5 bases). The V end was cut by 5 bases, the J end by 4 bases, with 15 bases between. Germline-derived CDR1 and CDR2 are SGHTA and FQGNSA. The CDR3 runs to 15 residues. Here the CDR3 reads CASSLSGTVGNTIYF. The CDR3 DNA sequence: TGTGCCAGCAGCCTTAGCGGGACGGTCGGAAACACCATATATTTT.

Here the CDR3 DNA reads TGTGCCAGCAGTACCTGGGGACAGGGCCTCCACGAGCAGTACTTC. Translated, it gives CASSTWGQGLHEQYF. The V gene is TRBV6-5, the J gene TRBJ2-7; 9 nucleotides match TRBD1. The CDR3 sequence is 15 residues long. Germline V gene data show CDR1 as MNHEY and CDR2 as SVGAGI. V was clipped by 5 bases and J by 5 bases; unmatched bases: 10.

The rearrangement uses TRBV12-5 and TRBJ1-1; D is ambiguous. CDR1 and CDR2 from the germline V gene are LGHNT and FRNRAP. This CDR3 comprises 13 residues. The germline V and J ends were trimmed by 6 bases and 5 bases, with 13 bases remaining between them. DNA of the CDR3: TGTGCTAGTGGCACCCGGTTCGGGACTGAAGCTTTCTTT. Protein sequence: CASGTRFGTEAFF.

Details on this clone: Other nucleotide sequences from this sample produce the same CDR3. The chain couples TRBV30 to TRBJ1-1, with 8 nucleotides matching TRBD1. The CDR3 covers 12 residues. The junction had 2 bases not matched to a gene; V was cut back by 4 bases and J by 4 bases. Looked up from germline, CDR1 is GTSNPN and CDR2 is SVGIG (reference sequence). CDR3 sequence: CAWTGGGTEAFF. The CDR3 DNA sequence: TGTGCCTGGACAGGGGGCGGCACTGAAGCTTTCTTT.

As regards this clone: The same CDR3 also results from other DNA sequences found in this sample. The rearrangement links TRBV5-1 to TRBJ2-5, with 12 bases lining up with TRBD2. This CDR3 has 16 amino acids. Per germline, CDR1 SGHRS and CDR2 YFSETQ. After removal of 4 bases from V and 0 bases from J, the junction contained 4 bases not matched to a gene. The CDR3 loop is CASSLGLAGYQETQYF. The CDR3 nucleotides are TGCGCCAGCAGCCTTGGACTAGCGGGGTACCAAGAGACCCAGTACTTC. Based on the CDR3 plus reference TRBV5-1 and TRBJ2-5, the full variable domain is KAGVTQTPRYLIKTRGQQVTLSCSPISGHRSVSWYQQTPGQGLQFLFEYFSETQRNKGNFPGRFSGRQFSNSRSEMNVSTLELGDSALYLCASSLGLAGYQETQYFGPGTRLLVL.

Here the CDR3 reads CATSRGPGQGSYEQYF. CDR3 nucleotides: TGTGCCACCAGCAGAGGACCGGGACAGGGTTCCTACGAGCAGTACTTC. V gene TRBV15 combines with J gene TRBJ2-7, with 9 bases matching TRBD1. Germline assignment: CDR1 LNHNV and CDR2 YYDKDF (reference sequence). Losses at the gene ends were 1 base for V and 1 base for J; bases not matched to a gene: 5. The CDR3 has 16 residues.

The chain couples TRBV14 to TRBJ1-3; D is possibly TRBD1 (5 bases). With 3 bases removed from V and 14 bases from J, the gap between germline ends came to 17 bases. CDR3 size: 13 residues. The V gene's germline CDR1 is SGHDN and CDR2 FVKESK. CDR3 DNA: TGTGCCAGCAGCCAGGTCCACAAGGGGAACTTATATTTT. Translation gives CASSQVHKGNLYF.

In nucleotides, the CDR3 is TGCAGCGTTCCACCCACGAAAGCGGGATGGGAGACCCAGTACTTC. Protein product: CSVPPTKAGWETQYF. This chain uses TRBV29-1 with TRBJ2-5, with 7 bases lining up with TRBD2. V trimming: 5 bases; J trimming: 5 bases; junction bases outside the gene matches: 14. CDR1 is SQVTM, CDR2 ANQGSEA, per germline. The CDR3 sequence is 15 residues long.

The V and J genes are TRBV2 and TRBJ2-3, with 10 bases fitting TRBD1. The germline V gene encodes CDR1 SNHLY and CDR2 FYNNEI. The CDR3 runs 15 residues. Unmatched junction bases numbered 8, after V lost 5 bases and J lost 6 bases. The CDR3: CASSPRQGARDTQYF. For the CDR3, the DNA is TGTGCCAGCAGTCCGAGACAGGGGGCGCGGGATACGCAGTATTTT.

This chain uses TRBV19 with TRBJ1-5; D call uncertain. CDR3 length: 16 amino acids. V lost 3 bases to trimming and J lost 5 bases, with 17 bases between them. The germline V gene encodes CDR1 LNHDA and CDR2 SQIVND (reference sequence). CDR3 protein: CASSMVWAQRDQPQHF. CDR3 in DNA: TGTGCCAGTAGTATGGTATGGGCTCAGAGAGATCAGCCCCAGCATTTT.

The CDR3 DNA reads as TGCGCCAGCAGCTTGGGACCACTAGCGGGAGGGCAATTCTCCTACAATGAGCAGTTCTTC. This codes for CASSLGPLAGGQFSYNEQFF. This chain uses TRBV5-1 with TRBJ2-1; 13 nucleotides align to TRBD2. V dropped 0 bases and J dropped 0; count of bases not matched to a gene: 9. The CDR3 sequence is 20 residues long. From germline, CDR1 is SGHRS and CDR2 YFSETQ.

This chain links TRBV7-9 with TRBJ1-2; unclear D gene. Germline CDR1 SEHNR, CDR2 FQNEAQ (reference sequence). Deletions cut 1 base from V and 2 bases from J, with 11 bases between. The CDR3 runs to 15 residues. The CDR3: CASSLENSINYGYTF. The CDR3, as DNA: TGTGCCAGCAGCTTAGAGAACTCTATCAACTATGGCTACACCTTC.

The CDR3 region has the DNA TGTGCCACCAGCCCCCTCGCTAGCGGGGTCACAGATACGCAGTATTTT. This encodes CATSPLASGVTDTQYF. The chain joins TRBV15 to TRBJ2-3; TRBD2 matches at 9 bases. V gave up 5 bases and J gave up 2 bases; unmatched junction bases: 8. Germline CDR1 LNHNV, CDR2 YYDKDF (reference sequence). The CDR3 has 16 amino acids.

CDR3 DNA: TGTGCCAGCAGCTTTGGGACTAGCGGGGTTGGAGCCTACGAGCAGTACTTC. Protein product: CASSFGTSGVGAYEQYF. The V call is TRBV11-2, the J call TRBJ2-7, with 13 bases fitting TRBD2. Germline-derived CDR1 and CDR2 are SGHAT and FQNNGV. V shed 3 bases, J shed 2 bases, and the junction held 7 bases outside the gene matches. The CDR3 is 17 amino acids. Drawing the rest from reference TRBV11-2 and TRBJ2-7, the complete variable domain is EAGVAQSPRYKIIEKRQSVAFWCNPISGHATLYWYQQILGQGPKLLIQFQNNGVVDDSQLPKDRFSAERLKGVDSTLKIQPAKLEDSAVYLCASSFGTSGVGAYEQYFGPGTRLTVT.

The chain combines TRBV5-1 with TRBJ2-6; D not resolved. The CDR3 runs 15 residues. The germline V and J ends were trimmed by 0 bases and 3 bases, with 7 bases remaining between them. Germline lookup yields CDR1 SGHRS and CDR2 YFSETQ. The CDR3 region has the DNA TGCGCCAGCAGCTTGGCCCCCGTTGGGGCCAACGTCCTGACTTTC. It specifies CASSLAPVGANVLTF.

The rearrangement links TRBV7-2 to TRBJ2-6, with D unclear. The V end was cut by 5 bases, the J end by 0 bases, with 8 bases between. The germline gives CDR1 SGHTA, CDR2 FQGNSA. The CDR3 is 15 amino acids. CDR3 nucleotides: TGTGCCAGCAGCGCGCGACTCTCTGGGGCCAACGTCCTGACTTTC. Its protein is CASSARLSGANVLTF.

This chain links TRBV9 with TRBJ1-4; TRBD1 agrees at 9 bases. The CDR3 is 14 residues long. V shed 4 bases, J shed 5 bases, and the junction held 3 bases outside the gene matches. Germline loops: CDR1 SGDLS, CDR2 YYNGEE. CDR3 nucleotide sequence: TGTGCCAGCAGCCCAGGGACAGGGAATGAAAAACTGTTTTTT. Translating gives CASSPGTGNEKLFF.

This clone turned up a few times. This chain links TRBV5-1 with TRBJ2-1, with 7 bases lining up with TRBD1. J lost 7 bases, V lost 0 bases, and 7 bases had no gene match. The CDR3 runs to 15 residues. Germline V gives CDR1 SGHRS, CDR2 YFSETQ. This chain's CDR3 is CASSLGTGVTNEQFF. The CDR3 DNA reads TGCGCCAGCAGCTTGGGGACAGGAGTGACGAATGAGCAGTTCTTC.

V and J are TRBV15 and TRBJ2-7, with a weak D call TRBD1 (6 bases). This CDR3 has 15 residues. From germline, CDR1 is LNHNV and CDR2 YYDKDF (reference sequence). Trimming took off 4 bases at V and 3 bases at J, with 16 bases between the two ends. DNA of the CDR3: TGTGCCACCAGCACAAGACAGGCGAGAGGCTACGAGCAGTACTTC. Translation gives CATSTRQARGYEQYF.

There are a few counts of this clone. The V and J genes are TRBV10-1 and TRBJ2-5; weak D call: TRBD1 (6 bases). This CDR3 has 13 amino acids. V lost 2 bases to trimming and J lost 3 bases, with 7 bases between them. CDR1 is WNHNN, CDR2 SYGVQD, per germline (reference sequence). CDR3 coding DNA: TGCGCCAGCAGTGAGGGACAGAAAGAGACCCAGTACTTC. Translating it yields CASSEGQKETQYF.

The table lists this clone with a few counts. The gene calls are TRBV19 and TRBJ1-5; 7 bases match TRBD1. V gave up 8 bases and J gave up 2 bases; unmatched junction bases: 9. CDR1 LNHDA and CDR2 SQIVND come from the germline V gene (reference sequence). This CDR3 region has 15 residues. Here the CDR3 reads CASVEETGGNQPQHF. As DNA, the CDR3 is TGTGCCAGTGTGGAGGAAACAGGGGGCAATCAGCCCCAGCATTTT.

On this clone itself: Other DNA variants within this sample encode the same CDR3. V usage is TRBV7-3 and J usage is TRBJ2-5; weak D call: TRBD2 (5 bases). Trimming shortened V by 5 bases and J by 1 base, and 8 bases separated the two germline ends. The CDR3 runs 13 residues. The V gene's germline CDR1 is SGHTA and CDR2 FQGTGA. The CDR3 DNA reads TGTGCCAGCAGCCTAAGCGGCCAAGAGACCCAGTACTTC. Amino acids: CASSLSGQETQYF.

This clone was counted a few times. The J gene is TRBJ2-7, the V gene TRBV5-1; 13 nucleotides match TRBD2. The length of the CDR3 is 15 residues. The ends lost 3 bases at V and 1 base at J; junction bases unmatched: 1. The germline CDR1 and CDR2 sequences are SGHRS and YFSETQ. This chain's CDR3 is CASSWGLAGSYEQYF. CDR3 nucleotide sequence: TGCGCCAGCAGCTGGGGACTAGCGGGATCCTACGAGCAGTACTTC.